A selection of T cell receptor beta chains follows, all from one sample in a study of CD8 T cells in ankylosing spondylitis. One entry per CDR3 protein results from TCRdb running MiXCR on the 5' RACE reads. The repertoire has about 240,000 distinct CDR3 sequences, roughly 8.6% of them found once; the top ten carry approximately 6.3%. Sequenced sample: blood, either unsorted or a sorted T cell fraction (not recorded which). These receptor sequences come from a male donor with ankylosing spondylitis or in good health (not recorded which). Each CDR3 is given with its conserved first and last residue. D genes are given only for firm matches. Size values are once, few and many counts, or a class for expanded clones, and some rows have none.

TGCAGTGCTCATGGGCCCTCACGCGGCAATCAGCCCCAGCATTTT,CSAHGPSRGNQPQHF,TRBV20-1,.,many,TRBJ1-5
TGCAGTGCTAGAGATGCGGGAGGGCCTAACGAGCAGTACTTC,CSARDAGGPNEQYF,TRBV20-1,TRBD2,.,TRBJ2-7
TGTGCCAGCTCACCTATCAACGGGAACACTGAAGCTTTCTTT,CASSPINGNTEAFF,TRBV18,.,many,TRBJ1-1
TGTGCCAGCAGTTTTGGGTATATGAACACTGAAGCTTTCTTT,CASSFGYMNTEAFF,TRBV12-3/TRBV12-4,.,few,TRBJ1-1
TGTGCCAGCAGCTTAGCGGCGGGGGGTGAAGCTTTCTTT,CASSLAAGGEAFF,TRBV7-6,.,many,TRBJ1-1
TGTGCCAGCAGCTCCTTGGGCTACGAGCAGTACTTC,CASSSLGYEQYF,TRBV7-2,.,.,TRBJ2-7
TGCAGTGCTAGTCGGGGAGAAGAGACCCAGTACTTC,CSASRGEETQYF,TRBV20-1,.,many,TRBJ2-5
TGTTCTGGGGGGGAAGATAATTCACCCCTCCACTTT,CSGGEDNSPLHF,TRBV29-1,.,.,TRBJ1-6
TGTGCCAGCAGCTTAGGGACTAGCGGGGGGAGCTCCTACAATGAGCAGTTCTTC,CASSLGTSGGSSYNEQFF,TRBV11-1,TRBD2,.,TRBJ2-1
TGCAGTGCTAGACCCAGGGGGCCAGGCACTGAAGCTTTCTTT,CSARPRGPGTEAFF,TRBV20-1,TRBD1,many,TRBJ1-1
TGCGCCAGCAGCTTGGAGGGGACAGGGAGAAATGGCTACACCTTC,CASSLEGTGRNGYTF,TRBV5-1,TRBD1,.,TRBJ1-2
TGCAGTGCTAGCGGGGGGGGTTACAATGAGCAGTTCTTC,CSASGGGYNEQFF,TRBV20-1,TRBD2,many,TRBJ2-1
TGCAGTGCTAAGCGGGAGCACGACGAGCAGTACTTC,CSAKREHDEQYF,TRBV20-1,TRBD2,many,TRBJ2-7
TGCAGTGCGGCGGGGGGAGAGACCCAGTACTTC,CSAAGGETQYF,TRBV20-1,TRBD2,few,TRBJ2-5
TGTGCCAGCAGCATCGACAGGGGGCGGATGTTTTACAATCAGCCCCAGCATTTT,CASSIDRGRMFYNQPQHF,TRBV21-1,.,many,TRBJ1-5
TGTGCCAGCAGCTTAGATCCCAGACTAGCGGGGGGCCAAGAGACCCAGTACTTC,CASSLDPRLAGGQETQYF,TRBV11-2,TRBD2,many,TRBJ2-5
TGTGCCAGCAGCCAAGCCACAGGGGCTATGTATGAGCAGTTCTTC,CASSQATGAMYEQFF,TRBV14,TRBD1,many,TRBJ2-1
TGTGCCAGCAGCTTAGACTTCAATGAGCAGTTCTTC,CASSLDFNEQFF,TRBV7-9,.,many,TRBJ2-1
TGTGCCAGCAGTACCGGACCCTACAATGAGCAGTTCTTC,CASSTGPYNEQFF,TRBV6-2/TRBV6-3,.,many,TRBJ2-1
TGTGCCAGCAGTTCCGACATAGATACGCAGTATTTT,CASSSDIDTQYF,TRBV27,.,many,TRBJ2-3
TGCAGCGTCGATGATGGGGGATCCTACGAGCAGTACTTC,CSVDDGGSYEQYF,TRBV29-1,.,many,TRBJ2-7
TGTGCCAGCAGCCAAGATATGGGACTCACAACGACCCAGTACTTC,CASSQDMGLTTTQYF,TRBV3-1,.,many,TRBJ2-5
TGCAGCGTAACATGGACCGGGGAAAAACTGTTTTTT,CSVTWTGEKLFF,TRBV29-1,.,many,TRBJ1-4
TGCGCCAGCAGCAAAGGGACAGGGGGCGCCGACAATGAGCAGTTCTTC,CASSKGTGGADNEQFF,TRBV4-3,TRBD1,many,TRBJ2-1
TGTGCCAGTACGGACAGGGATATAACTAACTATGGCTACACCTTC,CASTDRDITNYGYTF,TRBV19,TRBD1,many,TRBJ1-2
TGTGCCAGCAGCGAGACAGGATATAGCAATCAGCCCCAGCATTTT,CASSETGYSNQPQHF,TRBV7-2,.,many,TRBJ1-5
TGTGCCACCAGCGGGGGGGGCATCACAGATACGCAGTATTTT,CATSGGGITDTQYF,TRBV24-1,TRBD2,few,TRBJ2-3
TGCAGTGCTAGAGCCCTTATGGCAGGGAACACCGGGGAGCTGTTTTTT,CSARALMAGNTGELFF,TRBV20-1,.,many,TRBJ2-2
TGTGCCAGCAGCGCGACCAGTAAGGGCTACACCTTC,CASSATSKGYTF,TRBV9,.,many,TRBJ1-2
TGCAGCGTTCGAGGACTAGCGGGAGACAATGAGCAGTTCTTC,CSVRGLAGDNEQFF,TRBV29-1,TRBD2,many,TRBJ2-1
TGTGCTACAGCGACACCTCGTAATGAAAAACTGTTTTTT,CATATPRNEKLFF,TRBV7-9,.,.,TRBJ1-4
TGTGCCACCAGTCGGAGCGGGGGGGACAATGAGCAGTTCTTC,CATSRSGGDNEQFF,TRBV24-1,TRBD2,.,TRBJ2-1
TGTGCCAGCAGCGCTATGACGGGGAACACCGGGGAGCTGTTTTTT,CASSAMTGNTGELFF,TRBV9,.,.,TRBJ2-2
TGCAGTGCTAGAGTGGGTGCGGGGAGCTCCTACAATGAGCAGTTCTTC,CSARVGAGSSYNEQFF,TRBV20-1,.,many,TRBJ2-1
TGTGCCTGGAGATGGTCAGCCGATGAAAAACTGTTTTTT,CAWRWSADEKLFF,TRBV30,.,.,TRBJ1-4
TGCAGTGCGGCCGGTAGAGCTAGCGGTACAGATACGCAGTATTTT,CSAAGRASGTDTQYF,TRBV20-1,TRBD2,many,TRBJ2-3
TGCAGTGCTAGTCCCCTGGGGGCTAGCGGGGCCTACGAGCAGTACTTC,CSASPLGASGAYEQYF,TRBV20-1,TRBD2,many,TRBJ2-7
TGTGCCAGCAGCCAAGTGGGACGCCCGCAGGATTTAGATACGCAGTATTTT,CASSQVGRPQDLDTQYF,TRBV3-1,.,many,TRBJ2-3
TGTGCCAGCAGCTTGATTGGAAATTCACCCCTCCACTTT,CASSLIGNSPLHF,TRBV5-4,.,many,TRBJ1-6
TGTGCCAGCAGTTCCGGGACCCCTGAGGTACGGTTCTTC,CASSSGTPEVRFF,TRBV28,.,many,TRBJ2-1
TGCAGTGCTAGAGATTGGGAACTAGCGGGAGCCTACAATGAGCAGTTCTTC,CSARDWELAGAYNEQFF,TRBV20-1,TRBD2,many,TRBJ2-1
TGTGCCAGCAGTTATCAACAGGGGGCGAGCGGCTACACCTTC,CASSYQQGASGYTF,TRBV27,TRBD1,.,TRBJ1-2
TGCAGTGCTCGCCGGGGCCCCCGGCAGCCCCAGCATTTT,CSARRGPRQPQHF,TRBV20-1,.,few,TRBJ1-5
TGTGCCAGCAGCGCACCCCCGGGACAGGGTTTCACAGATACGCAGTATTTT,CASSAPPGQGFTDTQYF,TRBV9,TRBD1,many,TRBJ2-3
TGTGCCAGCAGCCGGGACGGGTCTGAAAAACTGTTTTTT,CASSRDGSEKLFF,TRBV7-2,.,many,TRBJ1-4
TGCGCCAGCAGCCAAGATCTGGGGGGACTCGCTGGAAACACCATATATTTT,CASSQDLGGLAGNTIYF,TRBV4-3,.,many,TRBJ1-3
TGTGCCAGCAGCCGACTAGAACGTTCTCTGAACACTGAAGCTTTCTTT,CASSRLERSLNTEAFF,TRBV6-1,.,many,TRBJ1-1
TGTGCCAGCAGCCCCGAAGGCCAGTCGGGCTACACCTTC,CASSPEGQSGYTF,TRBV3-1,.,many,TRBJ1-2
TGTGCCAGCAGCACACCGGGCGCGGCTAATGAAAAACTGTTTTTT,CASSTPGAANEKLFF,TRBV5-5,.,few,TRBJ1-4
TGCGCCAGCAGCCGGGGACGGCTATCTGAAGAGACCCAGTACTTC,CASSRGRLSEETQYF,TRBV5-1,.,few,TRBJ2-5